This record looks at one T cell receptor (beta chain) sequence and its context. The antigen remains unidentified. The data are from a study of cytomegalovirus exposure and HLA in healthy donors. The PCR had 60 Vbeta and 13 Jbeta primers. The table came from immunoSEQ multiplex PCR; TCRdb's copy has only in-frame clones and leaves some out. Of 130,000 or so clones listed, just under 75% are singletons. Whole-study findings and limits: Prior analysis indicated that the majority of TCR beta V segments exhibited productivity approximately 90% or approximately 30% of the time.

This CDR3 comprises 14 residues. CDR1 is MNHEY and CDR2 is SVGAGI in the germline V gene. Trimming cost V 4 bases and J 0 bases, with 10 bases left between them. The source of this sequence is a man between 40 and 49 years old in good health and CMV-seropositive. The material sequenced was PBMCs. The chain has TRBV6-5 and TRBJ2-7; D ambiguous. The chain's CDR3 is CASSSTAYSYEQYF. The CDR3 nucleotides are TGTGCCAGCAGTTCTACAGCTTACTCCTACGAGCAGTACTTC.